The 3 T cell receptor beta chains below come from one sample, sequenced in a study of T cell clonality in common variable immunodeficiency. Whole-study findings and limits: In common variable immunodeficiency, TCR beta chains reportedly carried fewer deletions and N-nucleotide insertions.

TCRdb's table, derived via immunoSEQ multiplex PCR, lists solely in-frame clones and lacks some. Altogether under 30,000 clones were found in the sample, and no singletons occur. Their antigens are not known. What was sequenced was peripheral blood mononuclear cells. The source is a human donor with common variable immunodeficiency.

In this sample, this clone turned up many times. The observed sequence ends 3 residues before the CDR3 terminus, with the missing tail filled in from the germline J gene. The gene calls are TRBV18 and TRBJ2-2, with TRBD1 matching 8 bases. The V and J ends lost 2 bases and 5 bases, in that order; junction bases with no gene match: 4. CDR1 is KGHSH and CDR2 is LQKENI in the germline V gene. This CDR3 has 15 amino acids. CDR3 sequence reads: CASSPAQGETGELFF. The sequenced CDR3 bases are TGTGCCAGCTCACCAGCACAGGGGGAAACCGGGGAG.

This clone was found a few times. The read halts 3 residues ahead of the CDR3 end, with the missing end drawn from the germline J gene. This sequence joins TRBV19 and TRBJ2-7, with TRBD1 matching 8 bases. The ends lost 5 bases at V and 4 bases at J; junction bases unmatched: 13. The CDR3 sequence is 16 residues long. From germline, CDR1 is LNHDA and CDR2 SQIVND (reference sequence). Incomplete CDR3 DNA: TGTGCCAGTAGTCCAGGGGGCCAGGGAGGATTTTACGAG. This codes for CASSPGGQGGFYE. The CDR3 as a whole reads CASSPGGQGGFYEQYF.

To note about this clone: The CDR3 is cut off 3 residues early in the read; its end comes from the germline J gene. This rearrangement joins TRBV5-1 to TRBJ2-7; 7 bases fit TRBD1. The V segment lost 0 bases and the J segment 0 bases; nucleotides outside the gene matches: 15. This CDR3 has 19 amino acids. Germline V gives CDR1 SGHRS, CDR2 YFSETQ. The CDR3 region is CASSLASLRSGTASYEQYF. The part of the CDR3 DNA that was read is TGCGCCAGCAGCTTGGCCTCACTGCGTTCCGGGACAGCCTCCTACGAG.